Following are 27 T cell receptor beta chains from one sample sequenced in a study of T cell repertoires in cytomegalovirus infection. TCRdb reprocessed the reads via MiXCR and lists one record per CDR3 protein. The table shows around 130,000 distinct CDR3 sequences, with 8% to 9% occurring only once. The specimen was PBMCs. The receptors originated from a human donor in good health (CMV status not recorded). Some clones in this sample may be carry-over from other donors' samples.

A word on this clonotype: A much larger clone lies a single base off, so this may be a read error. The V call is TRBV6-2 or TRBV6-3, the J call TRBJ1-1; D is undetermined. The V end was cut by 6 bases, the J end by 4 bases, with 9 bases between. CDR1 is MNHEY and CDR2 is SVGEGT in the germline V gene. The CDR3 covers 12 residues. The CDR3 region has the DNA TGTGCCAGCAGGCAACCGAGCACTGAAGCTTTCTTT. The encoded protein is CASRQPSTEAFF.

This clonotype appeared many times. This chain joins TRBV18 and TRBJ1-3, with no clear D. The CDR3 is 17 residues long. Germline loops: CDR1 KGHSH, CDR2 LQKENI. V lost 4 bases and J 0 bases, leaving 16 bases between the germline ends. This CDR3 reads CASSLGTASYSGNTIYF. The DNA of the CDR3 is TGTGCCAGCTCACTCGGTACTGCGTCCTACTCTGGAAACACCATATATTTT.

This clonotype was detected many times. The chain employs TRBV2 and TRBJ1-1, with TRBD1 matching over 9 bases. This CDR3 is built from 15 residues. The junction had 8 bases not matched to a gene; V was cut back by 7 bases and J by 2 bases. Germline V CDR1 and CDR2: SNHLY, FYNNEI. CDR3: CASIKETGGNTEAFF. CDR3 nucleotides: TGTGCCAGCATTAAAGAAACAGGGGGCAACACTGAAGCTTTCTTT.

Many counts were recorded for this clonotype. V and J are TRBV20-1 and TRBJ2-5, with 8 nucleotides matching TRBD1. Germline V gives CDR1 DFQATT, CDR2 SNEGSKA (reference sequence). V gave up 0 bases and J gave up 2 bases; unmatched junction bases: 5. The CDR3 has 15 amino acids. CDR3 sequence: CSAREPGQGQETQYF. The CDR3 DNA sequence: TGCAGTGCTAGAGAACCCGGACAGGGTCAAGAGACCCAGTACTTC.

This clonotype was counted a few times. The chain is built from TRBV6-6 and TRBJ1-4; D remains ambiguous. Germline V gene lookup returns CDR1 MNHNY and CDR2 SVGAGI (reference sequence). The CDR3 is 15 amino acids. Trimming cost V 6 bases and J 2 bases, with 13 bases left between them. CDR3 coding DNA: TGTGCCAGCAGCTACCCGGCCGGCACTAATGAAAAACTGTTTTTT. Amino acids: CASSYPAGTNEKLFF.

The chain is built from TRBV20-1 and TRBJ2-3, with 8 bases fitting TRBD2. CDR3 length equals 14 residues. V gave up 6 bases and J gave up 6 bases; unmatched junction bases: 11. CDR1 DFQATT and CDR2 SNEGSKA come from the germline V gene (reference sequence). The CDR3 loop is CSAPFRGGSDTQYF. Here the CDR3 DNA reads TGCAGTGCACCTTTTCGGGGGGGAAGCGATACGCAGTATTTT.

The table lists this clonotype with a few counts. The chain has TRBV29-1 and TRBJ1-4; D is possibly TRBD1 (5 bases). The germline V gene encodes CDR1 SQVTM and CDR2 ANQGSEA. V lost 4 bases, J lost 8 bases, and 17 bases lay in between. The CDR3 length is 14 residues. The CDR3 protein is CSVVDRGGSEKLFF. CDR3 in DNA: TGCAGCGTTGTGGATCGGGGGGGTAGCGAAAAACTGTTTTTT.

This clonotype was observed at least ten times. The chain recombines TRBV28 with TRBJ2-7, with 9 positions matching TRBD1. V dropped 6 bases and J dropped 3; count of bases not matched to a gene: 6. This CDR3 has 14 residues. Germline lookup yields CDR1 MDHEN and CDR2 SYDVKM. CDR3 sequence: CASSRGTGNYEQYF. The CDR3, as DNA: TGTGCCAGCAGCCGGGGGACAGGGAACTACGAGCAGTACTTC.

This clonotype occurred many times. This sequence joins TRBV20-1 and TRBJ2-7; 12 bases are shared with TRBD1. Germline lookup yields CDR1 DFQATT and CDR2 SNEGSKA (reference sequence). V was clipped by 5 bases and J by 5 bases; unmatched bases: 16. The CDR3 has 17 residues. CDR3 nucleotides: TGCAGTGCTCGTCCCGGGACAGGGGGCGCCGGTCGAAACGAGCAGTACTTC. Its translation is CSARPGTGGAGRNEQYF.

This sequence joins TRBV6-5 and TRBJ1-1; D ambiguous. The CDR3 has 11 amino acids. Germline V gives CDR1 MNHEY, CDR2 SVGAGI. V lost 2 bases and J lost 12, with 10 bases in between. The CDR3 loop is CASSYRERTFF. The CDR3 DNA sequence: TGTGCCAGCAGTTACAGGGAAAGGACTTTCTTT.

V and J are TRBV29-1 and TRBJ2-5, with D hard to call. This CDR3 is 11 amino acids long. The ends were cut back, 4 bases at V and 5 bases at J, with 8 bases in the middle. Germline V gene lookup returns CDR1 SQVTM and CDR2 ANQGSEA. The CDR3 sequence: CSVASVETQYF. The CDR3 DNA reads TGCAGCGTTGCGAGCGTCGAGACCCAGTACTTC.

In this sample, this clonotype turned up many times. This chain links TRBV28 with TRBJ2-3; D is uncertain. The V and J ends lost 4 bases and 7 bases respectively, with 12 bases between them. The CDR3 covers 13 residues. CDR1 and CDR2 (germline): MDHEN, SYDVKM. Written as DNA, the CDR3 is TGTGCCAGCAGTTCCAGCTCGGGCAATACGCAGTATTTT. It codes for CASSSSSGNTQYF.

This clonotype showed up just a few times. The rearrangement uses TRBV28 and TRBJ2-2; TRBD1 matches 8 bases. The V gene's germline CDR1 is MDHEN and CDR2 SYDVKM. This CDR3 is 15 amino acids long. V dropped 4 bases and J dropped 0; count of bases not matched to a gene: 1. The DNA for the CDR3 is TGTGCCAGCAGTTCACAGGGGGCGAACACCGGGGAGCTGTTTTTT. This translates into CASSSQGANTGELFF.

There are many counts of this clonotype. This chain links TRBV28 with TRBJ1-5; weak D call: TRBD1 (6 bases). The V gene's germline CDR1 is MDHEN and CDR2 SYDVKM. The CDR3 spans 14 residues. Trimming took 5 bases from V and 3 from J, leaving 11 bases between them. The CDR3 loop reads CASSPGQDNQPQHF. The CDR3 DNA follows: TGTGCCAGCAGTCCGGGACAAGACAATCAGCCCCAGCATTTT.

This clonotype was picked up many times. The chain links TRBV7-2 to TRBJ1-1, with 7 bases matching TRBD1. The CDR3 is 14 amino acids. J was trimmed by 4 bases and V by 4 bases; bases with no gene match: 6. Germline CDR1 SGHTA, CDR2 FQGNSA. For the CDR3, the DNA is TGTGCCAGCAGCTCTAAAACAGGGGTCACTGAAGCTTTCTTT. Translation gives CASSSKTGVTEAFF. The complete variable domain, with remaining parts taken from reference TRBV7-2 and TRBJ1-1, reads GAGVSQSPSNKVTEKGKDVELRCDPISGHTALYWYRQSLGQGLEFLIYFQGNSAPDKSGLPSDRFSAERTGGSVSTLTIQRTQQEDSAVYLCASSSKTGVTEAFFGQGTRLTVV.

Only a few counts were recorded for this clonotype. The CDR3, as DNA: TGTGCCAGCAGCCAATTAGTGACCGGGGAGCTGTTTTTT. Protein sequence: CASSQLVTGELFF. J is TRBJ2-2 and V is TRBV3-1; D uncertain. CDR3 size: 13 residues. Trimming stripped 2 bases from V and 5 bases from J, with 6 bases between. Germline loops: CDR1 LGHDT, CDR2 YNNKEL (reference sequence).

As to this clonotype: It is unclear where the CDR3 begins or ends on the DNA, so no DNA is shown, and the CDR3 is as TCRdb lists it. Here the CDR3 reads CASSEWGGGTF. The chain carries TRBV2 and TRBJ1-2; the table's D call TRBD1 went unverified against the DNA. The CDR3 is made up of 11 amino acids, end residues included. Germline loops: CDR1 SNHLY, CDR2 FYNNEI.

This clonotype came up many times. CDR3 sequence: CSARDKRYEQYF. CDR3 in DNA: TGCAGTGCTAGAGATAAGAGGTACGAGCAGTACTTC. This sequence joins TRBV20-1 and TRBJ2-7; D unclear. Per the germline V gene, CDR1 is DFQATT and CDR2 is SNEGSKA (reference sequence). The CDR3 totals 12 residues. The ends were cut back, 0 bases at V and 4 bases at J, with 7 bases in the middle.

This clonotype was seen repeatedly, ten times or more. The V call is TRBV7-2, the J call TRBJ2-7; TRBD1 matches at 9 bases. CDR3 length: 15 residues. Germline CDR1 SGHTA, CDR2 FQGNSA. J gave up 3 bases and V 1 base, and 4 bases lay outside the gene matches. The CDR3: CASSLGDRVNYEQYF. CDR3 sequence (DNA): TGTGCCAGCAGCTTAGGGGACAGGGTAAACTACGAGCAGTACTTC.

The chain combines TRBV5-6 with TRBJ1-1; the D gene is possibly TRBD1 (6 bases). Trimming cost V 3 bases and J 5 bases, with 17 bases left between them. Germline V gene lookup returns CDR1 SGHDT and CDR2 YYEEEE. This CDR3 region has 15 residues. CDR3: CASSWPGHLTTEAFF. For the CDR3, the DNA is TGTGCCAGCAGCTGGCCGGGACATCTGACGACTGAAGCTTTCTTT.

On this clonotype itself: At one end, the junction sequence differs from germline, possibly due to a read error. The rearrangement links TRBV7-6 to TRBJ1-1; possible D gene TRBD1, 5 bases. Germline CDR1 SGHVS, CDR2 FNYEAQ. The CDR3 contains 13 residues. In DNA, the CDR3 is TGTGCCAGCAGCCCCGATCAGGGCACTGAAGCTCTCTTT. It codes for CASSPDQGTEALF.

This clonotype occurred many times. The chain couples TRBV2 to TRBJ2-2, with D perhaps assigned TRBD1 or TRBD2 (5 bases each). The germline V gene has CDR1 SNHLY and CDR2 FYNNEI. V was cut by 2 bases and J by 3 bases, with 16 bases left in between. The CDR3 is 17 amino acids. The CDR3 sequence is CASSELGTQIHTGELFF. CDR3 bases: TGTGCCAGCAGTGAACTGGGGACCCAGATCCACACCGGGGAGCTGTTTTTT.

This clonotype was counted ten times or more. The chain is built from TRBV28 and TRBJ1-1; TRBD1 agrees at 9 bases. Germline V lookup: CDR1 MDHEN, CDR2 SYDVKM. Trimming took 9 bases from V and 1 from J; bases not matched to a gene: 6. This CDR3 is built from 14 residues. The CDR3 protein is CASRGQGSNTEAFF. The CDR3 coding sequence is TGTGCCAGTCGGGGACAGGGATCGAACACTGAAGCTTTCTTT.

This clonotype came up many times. This rearrangement joins TRBV5-1 to TRBJ1-5; 11 bases are shared with TRBD1. Germline CDR1 and CDR2: SGHRS and YFSETQ. V gave up 0 bases and J gave up 4 bases; unmatched junction bases: 0. There are 15 residues in the CDR3. The CDR3 loop reads CASSLGDRGNQPQHF. CDR3 bases: TGCGCCAGCAGCTTGGGGGACAGGGGGAATCAGCCCCAGCATTTT.

This clonotype was counted at least ten times. The CDR3 region is CASSFFTGVSTDTQYF. CDR3 in DNA: TGTGCCAGCAGTTTCTTTACGGGGGTTTCCACAGATACGCAGTATTTT. The rearrangement links TRBV28 to TRBJ2-3, with D perhaps matching TRBD2 (6 bases). Germline CDR1 reads MDHEN; CDR2 reads SYDVKM. This CDR3 spans 16 amino acids. V dropped 3 bases and J dropped 2 bases, with 15 bases sitting between them.

This clonotype was picked up many times. The J gene is TRBJ1-1, the V gene TRBV7-3; D unresolved. The germline CDR1 and CDR2 sequences are SGHTA and FQGTGA. CDR3 length equals 13 residues. Trimming left V 5 bases short and J 8 bases short, with 15 bases between. The CDR3: CASSPRRTEEAFF. The CDR3 DNA is TGTGCCAGCAGCCCCCGGCGGACGGAGGAAGCTTTCTTT.

This clonotype occurred a few times. The CDR3: CASSPGAFSEQFF. The DNA of the CDR3 is TGTGCCAGCAGCCCCGGGGCCTTTTCGGAGCAGTTCTTC. V is TRBV3-1 and J is TRBJ2-1; TRBD1 or TRBD2 may be the D gene (5 bases each). Trimming cost V 4 bases and J 10 bases, with 14 bases left between them. Germline CDR1 LGHDT, CDR2 YNNKEL (reference sequence). This CDR3 has 13 residues.